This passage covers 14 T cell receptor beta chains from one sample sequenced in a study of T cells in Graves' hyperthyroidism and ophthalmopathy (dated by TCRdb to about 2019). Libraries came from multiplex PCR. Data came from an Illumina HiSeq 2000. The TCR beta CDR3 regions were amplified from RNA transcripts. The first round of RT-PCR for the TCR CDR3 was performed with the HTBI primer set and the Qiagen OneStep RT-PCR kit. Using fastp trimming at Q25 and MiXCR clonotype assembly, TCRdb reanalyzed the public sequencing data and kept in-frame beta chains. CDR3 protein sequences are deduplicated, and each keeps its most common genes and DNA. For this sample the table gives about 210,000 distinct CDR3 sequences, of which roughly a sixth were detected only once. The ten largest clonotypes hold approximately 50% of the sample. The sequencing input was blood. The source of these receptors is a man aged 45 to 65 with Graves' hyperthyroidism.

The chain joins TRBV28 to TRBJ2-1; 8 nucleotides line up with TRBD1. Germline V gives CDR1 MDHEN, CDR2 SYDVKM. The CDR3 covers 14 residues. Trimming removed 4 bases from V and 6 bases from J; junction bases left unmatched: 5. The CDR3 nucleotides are TGTGCCAGCAGTTATGGACAGGGAGGCAATGAGCAGTTCTTC. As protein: CASSYGQGGNEQFF. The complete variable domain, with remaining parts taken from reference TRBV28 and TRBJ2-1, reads DVKVTQSSRYLVKRTGEKVFLECVQDMDHENMFWYRQDPGLGLRLIYFSYDVKMKEKGDIPEGYSVSREKKERFSLILESASTNQTSMYLCASSYGQGGNEQFFGPGTRLTVL.

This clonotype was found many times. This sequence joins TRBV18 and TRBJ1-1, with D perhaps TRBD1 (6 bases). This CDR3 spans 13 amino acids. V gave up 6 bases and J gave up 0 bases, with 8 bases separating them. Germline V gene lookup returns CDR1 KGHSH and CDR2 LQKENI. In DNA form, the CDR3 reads TGTGCCAGCTCGGGGGGCTTGAACACTGAAGCTTTCTTT. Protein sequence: CASSGGLNTEAFF.

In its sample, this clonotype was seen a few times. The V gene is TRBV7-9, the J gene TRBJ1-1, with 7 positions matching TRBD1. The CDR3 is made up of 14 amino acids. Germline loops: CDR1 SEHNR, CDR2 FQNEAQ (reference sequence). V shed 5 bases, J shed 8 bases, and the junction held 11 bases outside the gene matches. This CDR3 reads CASSTIPDRREAFF. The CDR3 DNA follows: TGTGCCAGCAGCACTATCCCGGACAGGAGAGAAGCTTTCTTT.

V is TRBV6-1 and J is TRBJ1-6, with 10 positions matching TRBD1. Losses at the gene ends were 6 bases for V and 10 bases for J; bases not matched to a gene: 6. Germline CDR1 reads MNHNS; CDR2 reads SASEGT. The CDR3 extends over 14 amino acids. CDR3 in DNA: TGTGCCAGCAGAGAGACAGGGGGCGGCTCACCCCTCCACTTT. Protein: CASRETGGGSPLHF.

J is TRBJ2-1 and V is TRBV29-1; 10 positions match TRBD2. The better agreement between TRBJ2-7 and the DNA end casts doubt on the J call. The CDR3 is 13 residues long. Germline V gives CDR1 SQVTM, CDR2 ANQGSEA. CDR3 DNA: TGCAGCGATACTAGCGGGAACTACAATGAGCAGTACTTC. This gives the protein CSDTSGNYNEQYF.

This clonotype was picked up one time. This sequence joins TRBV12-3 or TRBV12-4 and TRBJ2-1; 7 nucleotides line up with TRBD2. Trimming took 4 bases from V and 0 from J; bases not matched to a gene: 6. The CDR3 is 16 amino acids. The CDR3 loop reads CASSYRRESSYNEQFF. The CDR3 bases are TGTGCCAGCAGTTATAGGCGGGAGTCCTCCTACAATGAGCAGTTCTTC.

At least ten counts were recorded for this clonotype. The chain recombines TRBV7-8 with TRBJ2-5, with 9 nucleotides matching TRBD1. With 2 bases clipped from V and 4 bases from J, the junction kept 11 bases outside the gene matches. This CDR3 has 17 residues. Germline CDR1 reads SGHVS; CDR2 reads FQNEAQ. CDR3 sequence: CASSLTVTGGLAETQYF. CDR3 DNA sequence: TGTGCCAGCAGCTTAACAGTCACAGGGGGCTTAGCAGAGACCCAGTACTTC.

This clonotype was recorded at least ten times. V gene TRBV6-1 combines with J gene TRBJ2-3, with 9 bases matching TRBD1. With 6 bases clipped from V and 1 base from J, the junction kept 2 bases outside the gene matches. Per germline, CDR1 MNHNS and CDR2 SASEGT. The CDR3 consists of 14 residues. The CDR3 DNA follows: TGTGCCAGCAGACGGACAGGGGGCACAGATACGCAGTATTTT. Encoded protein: CASRRTGGTDTQYF.

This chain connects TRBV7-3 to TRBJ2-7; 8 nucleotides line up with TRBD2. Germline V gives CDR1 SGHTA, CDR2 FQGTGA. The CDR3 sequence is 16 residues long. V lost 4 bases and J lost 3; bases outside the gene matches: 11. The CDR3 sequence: CASSSGGAGEGYEQYF. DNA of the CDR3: TGTGCCAGCAGCTCTGGTGGAGCGGGAGAGGGCTACGAGCAGTACTTC.

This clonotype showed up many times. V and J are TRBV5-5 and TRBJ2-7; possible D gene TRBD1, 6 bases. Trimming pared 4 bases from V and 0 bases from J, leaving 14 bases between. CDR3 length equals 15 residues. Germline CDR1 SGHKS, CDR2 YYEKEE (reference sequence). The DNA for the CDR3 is TGTGCCAGCAGCCCTCCGGGACATCTCTCCTACGAGCAGTACTTC. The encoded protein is CASSPPGHLSYEQYF.

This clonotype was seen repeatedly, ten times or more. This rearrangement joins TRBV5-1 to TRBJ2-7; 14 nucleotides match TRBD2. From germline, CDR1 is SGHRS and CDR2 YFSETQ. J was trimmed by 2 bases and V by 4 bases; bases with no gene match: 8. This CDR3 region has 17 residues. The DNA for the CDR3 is TGCGCCAGCAGCAAAGGGACTAGCGGGAGTTTCCCCTACGAGCAGTACTTC. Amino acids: CASSKGTSGSFPYEQYF.

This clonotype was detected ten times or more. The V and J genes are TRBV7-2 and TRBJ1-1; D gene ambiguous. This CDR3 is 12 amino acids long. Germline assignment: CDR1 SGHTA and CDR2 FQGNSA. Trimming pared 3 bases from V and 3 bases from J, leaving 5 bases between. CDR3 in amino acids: CASSFGYTEAFF. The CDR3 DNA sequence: TGTGCCAGCAGCTTCGGGTACACTGAAGCTTTCTTT.

The CDR3 protein is CASSITGQGTDTQYF. The CDR3 nucleotides are TGTGCCAGTAGTATTACGGGACAGGGGACAGATACGCAGTATTTT. The rearrangement uses TRBV19 and TRBJ2-3, with TRBD1 matching 10 bases. Germline V CDR1 and CDR2: LNHDA, SQIVND (reference sequence). The CDR3 consists of 15 residues. The V gene end was trimmed by 3 bases and the J gene end by 3 bases; junction bases not matched to a gene: 3. Drawing the rest from reference TRBV19 and TRBJ2-3, the complete variable domain is DGGITQSPKYLFRKEGQNVTLSCEQNLNHDAMYWYRQDPGQGLRLIYYSQIVNDFQKGDIAEGYSVSREKKESFPLTVTSAQKNPTAFYLCASSITGQGTDTQYFGPGTRLTVL.

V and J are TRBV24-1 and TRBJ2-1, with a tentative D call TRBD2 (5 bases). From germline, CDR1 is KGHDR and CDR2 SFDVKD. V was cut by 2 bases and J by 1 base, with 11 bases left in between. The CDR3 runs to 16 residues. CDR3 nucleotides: TGTGCCACCAGTGATTGGGCGGGTCGGTCCTACAATGAGCAGTTCTTC. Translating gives CATSDWAGRSYNEQFF.